Sequencing of this T cell receptor beta chain was carried out in a study of early T cells in non-severe SARS-CoV-2 infection. At the level of the study: Sequenced bulk RNA came from whole blood that was unsorted, and chains were unpaired.

This clonotype came up many times. Its antigen is as yet unknown. Tagging with unique molecular identifiers was applied to individual cDNA molecules. MiXCR was run by TCRdb on the 5' RACE reads, yielding one entry per CDR3 protein. Among under 65,000 distinct CDR3 sequences listed, around an eighth were seen once. General study points: The study's VDJdb matching favored anti-spike CD8 responses and missed private and CD4 specificities.

Germline assignment: CDR1 DFQATT and CDR2 SNEGSKA (reference sequence). This CDR3 is built from 10 residues. Trimming took 4 bases from V and 5 from J, leaving 5 bases between them. The TCR originated in an adult who was a healthcare worker with PCR-confirmed SARS-CoV-2 infection or an uninfected control (not recorded which). Material: whole blood. This chain links TRBV20-1 with TRBJ2-5; D unclear. The CDR3 DNA is TGCAGTGCTATTGGGGAGACCCAGTACTTC. It codes for CSAIGETQYF.